This TCR beta chain was identified during a study of control samples from healthy donors and cancer patients (dated by TCRdb to 2018 to 2020). Worth noting for this clone: Its antigen remains undetermined. Base qualities are missing; no much larger clone stands one base away.

Library method: the immunoSEQ multiplex PCR assay. TCRdb mirrors the immuneACCESS table, restricted to in-frame sequences. Some clones are absent from its copies; in checked studies, under half trace to an unresolved V gene, and the reason for the others is unknown. The sample profile shows around 120,000 clones; approximately 94% of them were found once. The biggest ten clones account for 1.7% of the sample. The sample comprised PBMCs. The source is a man aged 50 to 59 with head and neck cancer.

The sequence in DNA is TGTGCCAGCAGTTTTCAGGCTAATTCACCCCTCCACTTT. The encoded protein is CASSFQANSPLHF. The chain joins TRBV12-3 or TRBV12-4 to TRBJ1-6, with no confident D gene call. Counted from cysteine to phenylalanine, this CDR3 has 13 amino acids. CDR3 DNA is the only sequence kept; it has 39 bases, read in frame from the first base. V sheds 3 bases and J sheds 6 bases, leaving 6 bases between their ends.